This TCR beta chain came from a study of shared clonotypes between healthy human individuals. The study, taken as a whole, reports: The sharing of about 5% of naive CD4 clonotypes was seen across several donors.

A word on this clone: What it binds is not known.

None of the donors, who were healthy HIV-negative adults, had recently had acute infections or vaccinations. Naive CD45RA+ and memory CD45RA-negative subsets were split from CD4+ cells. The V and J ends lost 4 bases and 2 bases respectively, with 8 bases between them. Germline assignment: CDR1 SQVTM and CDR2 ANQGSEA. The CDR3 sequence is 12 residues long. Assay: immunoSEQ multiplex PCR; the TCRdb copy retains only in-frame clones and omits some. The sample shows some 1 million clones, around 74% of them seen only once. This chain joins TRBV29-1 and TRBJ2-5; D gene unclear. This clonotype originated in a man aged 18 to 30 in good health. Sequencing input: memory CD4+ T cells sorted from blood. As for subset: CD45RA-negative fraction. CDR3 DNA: TGCAGCGTTGGCCGGGTTCAAGAGACCCAGTACTTC. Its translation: CSVGRVQETQYF.